The rows below give T cell receptor beta chains drawn from one sample of a study of T-cell reconstitution after alpha-beta-depleted transplantation in children. TCRdb passed the PCR reads through MiXCR, listing each CDR3 protein once. The repertoire has approximately 300,000 distinct CDR3 sequences, about a tenth of them found once; the top ten carry approximately 7%. Specimen: PBMCs, collected before TCRalphabeta/CD19-depleted stem cell transplant. These receptors were collected from a boy less than two years old with acute myeloid leukemia, due to receive a stem cell transplant. Both conserved end residues are part of each CDR3. The order of the fields is CDR3 DNA, CDR3 protein, V gene, clone size, J gene, D gene, CDR3 length. A D gene is named only where the DNA matches it firmly. Not every row has a clone size; where given, it reads once, few, many or a size class.

CDR3nt: TGCGCCAGCAGCCAAGGGGGACATTACTCCTACGAGCAGTACTTC
CDR3aa: CASSQGGHYSYEQYF
v_gene: TRBV4-3
abundance: few
j_gene: TRBJ2-7
d_gene: -
len: 15

CDR3nt: TGTGCCAGCAGTGATAACAGGGTGAACACTGAAGCTTTCTTT
CDR3aa: CASSDNRVNTEAFF
v_gene: TRBV25-1
abundance: -
j_gene: TRBJ1-1
d_gene: -
len: 14

CDR3nt: TGTGCCACCAGTGACAAGCTAGCGGGACCCCTCAATGAGCAGTTCTTC
CDR3aa: CATSDKLAGPLNEQFF
v_gene: TRBV24-1
abundance: many
j_gene: TRBJ2-1
d_gene: TRBD2
len: 16

CDR3nt: TGTGCCATCCGGGACAGGGGGCGCTTTATGGACGAGCAGTACTTC
CDR3aa: CAIRDRGRFMDEQYF
v_gene: TRBV10-3
abundance: many
j_gene: TRBJ2-7
d_gene: TRBD1
len: 15

CDR3nt: TGTGCCAGCAGCCAAGATACCGAGCAGTACTTC
CDR3aa: CASSQDTEQYF
v_gene: TRBV4-2
abundance: many
j_gene: TRBJ2-7
d_gene: -
len: 11

CDR3nt: TGTGCCAGCAGCTTACCCCGAAGAGGGGAGCTGTTTTTT
CDR3aa: CASSLPRRGELFF
v_gene: TRBV7-9
abundance: -
j_gene: TRBJ2-2
d_gene: -
len: 13

CDR3nt: TGTGCCAGCAACCTCCCCGGCGGACGTAATGAAAAACTGTTTTTT
CDR3aa: CASNLPGGRNEKLFF
v_gene: TRBV28
abundance: many
j_gene: TRBJ1-4
d_gene: -
len: 15

CDR3nt: TGCAGTGCTAGTTCCGGGACAGCCAGAGAGACCCAGTACTTC
CDR3aa: CSASSGTARETQYF
v_gene: TRBV20-1
abundance: many
j_gene: TRBJ2-5
d_gene: TRBD1
len: 14

CDR3nt: TGCAGCGTTGGTCACACCCGAACCTCTGGGGCCAACGTCCTGACTTTC
CDR3aa: CSVGHTRTSGANVLTF
v_gene: TRBV29-1
abundance: -
j_gene: TRBJ2-6
d_gene: -
len: 16

CDR3nt: TGCAGTGCTGGGGGACAGGGGACCGCTGAAGCTTTCTTT
CDR3aa: CSAGGQGTAEAFF
v_gene: TRBV20-1
abundance: many
j_gene: TRBJ1-1
d_gene: TRBD1
len: 13

CDR3nt: TGTGCCAGCACCAAGGGGGTGATTTCCTACGAGCAGTACTTC
CDR3aa: CASTKGVISYEQYF
v_gene: TRBV21-1
abundance: many
j_gene: TRBJ2-7
d_gene: -
len: 14

CDR3nt: TGCAGTGCTACCCACAATGAGCAGTTCTTC
CDR3aa: CSATHNEQFF
v_gene: TRBV20-1
abundance: few
j_gene: TRBJ2-1
d_gene: -
len: 10

CDR3nt: TGTGCCAGCACCTCCGGTGGGACGGGTAGCTACGAGCAGTACTTC
CDR3aa: CASTSGGTGSYEQYF
v_gene: TRBV6-1
abundance: -
j_gene: TRBJ2-7
d_gene: -
len: 15

CDR3nt: TGTGCCAGCAGTGAAGACAACTCTGGGGCCAACGTCCTGACTTTC
CDR3aa: CASSEDNSGANVLTF
v_gene: TRBV6-1
abundance: many
j_gene: TRBJ2-6
d_gene: -
len: 15

CDR3nt: TGTGCCAGCTCACCAGGGGTAGGAGGGGGCGACCCTCCTGAGCAGTACTTC
CDR3aa: CASSPGVGGGDPPEQYF
v_gene: TRBV18
abundance: few
j_gene: TRBJ2-7
d_gene: -
len: 17

CDR3nt: TGTGCCAGCAGTTTCGTCAGGACCTCCTACGAGCAGTACTTC
CDR3aa: CASSFVRTSYEQYF
v_gene: TRBV28
abundance: few
j_gene: TRBJ2-7
d_gene: -
len: 14

CDR3nt: TGTGCCAGCAGCCAAGCAGGGTCCCCCAATGAAAAACTGTTTTTT
CDR3aa: CASSQAGSPNEKLFF
v_gene: TRBV28
abundance: many
j_gene: TRBJ1-4
d_gene: -
len: 15

CDR3nt: TGTGCCAGCAGCTTCCAGGGAACCTACAATGAGCAGTTCTTC
CDR3aa: CASSFQGTYNEQFF
v_gene: TRBV5-6
abundance: few
j_gene: TRBJ2-1
d_gene: -
len: 14

CDR3nt: TGTGCCAGCAGTTACTCGACGGGGGGCGAAGAGCAGTTCTTC
CDR3aa: CASSYSTGGEEQFF
v_gene: TRBV6-5
abundance: many
j_gene: TRBJ2-1
d_gene: -
len: 14

CDR3nt: TGTGCCAGCAGTTTCCGGGACAGTGGGTACAATGAGCAGTTCTTC
CDR3aa: CASSFRDSGYNEQFF
v_gene: TRBV12-3/TRBV12-4
abundance: many
j_gene: TRBJ2-1
d_gene: TRBD1
len: 15

CDR3nt: TGTGCCTCGGGGGCGGCAGATACGCAGTATTTT
CDR3aa: CASGAADTQYF
v_gene: TRBV28
abundance: -
j_gene: TRBJ2-3
d_gene: -
len: 11

CDR3nt: TGTGCCAGCAGCCGCCTCAGAGAAGAGACCCAGTACTTC
CDR3aa: CASSRLREETQYF
v_gene: TRBV11-2
abundance: many
j_gene: TRBJ2-5
d_gene: -
len: 13

CDR3nt: TGTGCCACCAGTGATTTCGGTGACAGGGGGAATGAGCAGTTCTTC
CDR3aa: CATSDFGDRGNEQFF
v_gene: TRBV24-1
abundance: -
j_gene: TRBJ2-1
d_gene: TRBD1
len: 15

CDR3nt: TGTGCCAGCAGCGTGACTAGCGGGAGCCAAAACATTCAGTACTTC
CDR3aa: CASSVTSGSQNIQYF
v_gene: TRBV9
abundance: -
j_gene: TRBJ2-4
d_gene: TRBD2
len: 15

CDR3nt: TGTGCCAGCAGCTCCTCGACAGGAGAGTACTACACCTTC
CDR3aa: CASSSSTGEYYTF
v_gene: TRBV7-2
abundance: many
j_gene: TRBJ1-2
d_gene: -
len: 13

CDR3nt: TGTGCCAGCAGCTTCGCGGGTTATAATTCACCCCTCCACTTT
CDR3aa: CASSFAGYNSPLHF
v_gene: TRBV7-3
abundance: -
j_gene: TRBJ1-6
d_gene: -
len: 14

CDR3nt: TGTGCCAGCAGCCAAGCTGGGACCCAGTACTTC
CDR3aa: CASSQAGTQYF
v_gene: TRBV7-2
abundance: few
j_gene: TRBJ2-5
d_gene: -
len: 11

CDR3nt: TGTGCCATCAGTGAGTCGAACGGGGCCTACGAGCAGTACTTC
CDR3aa: CAISESNGAYEQYF
v_gene: TRBV10-3
abundance: many
j_gene: TRBJ2-7
d_gene: -
len: 14

CDR3nt: TGTGCCAGCAGTGACATCAGACAGGGCCACAATGAGCAGTTCTTC
CDR3aa: CASSDIRQGHNEQFF
v_gene: TRBV25-1
abundance: many
j_gene: TRBJ2-1
d_gene: TRBD1
len: 15

CDR3nt: TGTGCCAGCAGAACAGGAGATACGCAGTATTTT
CDR3aa: CASRTGDTQYF
v_gene: TRBV5-4
abundance: many
j_gene: TRBJ2-3
d_gene: -
len: 11

CDR3nt: TGTGCCAGCAGCAAAGACACTAGCGGGAGACGGACAGATACGCAGTATTTT
CDR3aa: CASSKDTSGRRTDTQYF
v_gene: TRBV21-1
abundance: -
j_gene: TRBJ2-3
d_gene: -
len: 17

CDR3nt: TGCGCCAGCAGCCAACTCCTCTCGCGAGCGGGGGGTGGGAAGTTCTTC
CDR3aa: CASSQLLSRAGGGKFF
v_gene: TRBV5-1
abundance: few
j_gene: TRBJ2-1
d_gene: TRBD2
len: 16

CDR3nt: TGCGCCAGCAACCAACAGGGACCAAGCTCCTACAATGAGCAGTTCTTC
CDR3aa: CASNQQGPSSYNEQFF
v_gene: TRBV10-2
abundance: many
j_gene: TRBJ2-1
d_gene: -
len: 16

CDR3nt: TGTGCCAGCAGCGAGGGACTAGCCACAGATACGCAGTATTTT
CDR3aa: CASSEGLATDTQYF
v_gene: TRBV9
abundance: many
j_gene: TRBJ2-3
d_gene: TRBD2
len: 14

CDR3nt: TGCAGTGCTAGTGGGGTGAACACTGAAGCTTTCTTT
CDR3aa: CSASGVNTEAFF
v_gene: TRBV20-1
abundance: many
j_gene: TRBJ1-1
d_gene: -
len: 12

CDR3nt: TGCAGCGTTGAGACAGGGCGCTCTGGAAACACCATATATTTT
CDR3aa: CSVETGRSGNTIYF
v_gene: TRBV29-1
abundance: many
j_gene: TRBJ1-3
d_gene: TRBD1
len: 14

CDR3nt: TGCGCCAGCAGCTTGATGGTCTGCGGGGGGATGGACTCTGGAAACACCATATATTTT
CDR3aa: CASSLMVCGGMDSGNTIYF
v_gene: TRBV5-1
abundance: few
j_gene: TRBJ1-3
d_gene: -
len: 19

CDR3nt: TGTGCCAGCAGTTCCCGACTAGCGGGAGCTTACAATGAGCAGTTCTTC
CDR3aa: CASSSRLAGAYNEQFF
v_gene: TRBV27
abundance: many
j_gene: TRBJ2-1
d_gene: TRBD2
len: 16

CDR3nt: TGTGCCAGCAGTTACTCGAAAAGAGGGCGTCAGCCCCAGCATTTT
CDR3aa: CASSYSKRGRQPQHF
v_gene: TRBV6-5
abundance: many
j_gene: TRBJ1-5
d_gene: -
len: 15

CDR3nt: TGCACCAGCAGCCAAGAGGAAGGTACTACGGGGGGCGCGGGAAGTAGCAATCAGCCCCAGCATTTT
CDR3aa: CTSSQEEGTTGGAGSSNQPQHF
v_gene: TRBV1
abundance: few
j_gene: TRBJ1-5
d_gene: -
len: 22

CDR3nt: TGCAGTGCTAGACCGGGGTTGAGCACAGATACGCAGTATTTT
CDR3aa: CSARPGLSTDTQYF
v_gene: TRBV20-1
abundance: many
j_gene: TRBJ2-3
d_gene: -
len: 14

CDR3nt: TGTGCCATCGGTCCGGAGGGCTATGGCTACACCTTC
CDR3aa: CAIGPEGYGYTF
v_gene: TRBV10-3
abundance: many
j_gene: TRBJ1-2
d_gene: -
len: 12

CDR3nt: TGCAGTGCTAGAGATAGGGACAGGTGGACTTATGGCTACACCTTC
CDR3aa: CSARDRDRWTYGYTF
v_gene: TRBV20-1
abundance: few
j_gene: TRBJ1-2
d_gene: TRBD1
len: 15

CDR3nt: TGCAGTGCTAGACAGGGCAATCAGCCCCAGCATTTT
CDR3aa: CSARQGNQPQHF
v_gene: TRBV20-1
abundance: many
j_gene: TRBJ1-5
d_gene: -
len: 12

CDR3nt: TGTGCCAGCAGGCCACCGGGACCGAGAAACACCGGGGAGCTGTTTTTT
CDR3aa: CASRPPGPRNTGELFF
v_gene: TRBV5-4
abundance: many
j_gene: TRBJ2-2
d_gene: -
len: 16

CDR3nt: TGCAGTGCTAGATCAGTCCAGGGGACCCATGGCTACACCTTC
CDR3aa: CSARSVQGTHGYTF
v_gene: TRBV20-1
abundance: many
j_gene: TRBJ1-2
d_gene: -
len: 14

CDR3nt: TGCAGCGTTGGGACAGGGAAAGAGACCCAGTACTTC
CDR3aa: CSVGTGKETQYF
v_gene: TRBV29-1
abundance: many
j_gene: TRBJ2-5
d_gene: TRBD1
len: 12

CDR3nt: TGTGCCAGCAGCTTAGATCCAGCGGGAGGAACAGATACGCAGTATTTT
CDR3aa: CASSLDPAGGTDTQYF
v_gene: TRBV7-3
abundance: many
j_gene: TRBJ2-3
d_gene: TRBD2
len: 16

CDR3nt: TGTGCCAGCAGTTTCGGGAAGGAGCAGTTCTTC
CDR3aa: CASSFGKEQFF
v_gene: TRBV6-5
abundance: many
j_gene: TRBJ2-1
d_gene: -
len: 11

CDR3nt: TGCAGTGCTAGTGGGCTAGCGGGGAAAGGAGAAGAGACCCAGTACTTC
CDR3aa: CSASGLAGKGEETQYF
v_gene: TRBV20-1
abundance: few
j_gene: TRBJ2-5
d_gene: TRBD2
len: 16